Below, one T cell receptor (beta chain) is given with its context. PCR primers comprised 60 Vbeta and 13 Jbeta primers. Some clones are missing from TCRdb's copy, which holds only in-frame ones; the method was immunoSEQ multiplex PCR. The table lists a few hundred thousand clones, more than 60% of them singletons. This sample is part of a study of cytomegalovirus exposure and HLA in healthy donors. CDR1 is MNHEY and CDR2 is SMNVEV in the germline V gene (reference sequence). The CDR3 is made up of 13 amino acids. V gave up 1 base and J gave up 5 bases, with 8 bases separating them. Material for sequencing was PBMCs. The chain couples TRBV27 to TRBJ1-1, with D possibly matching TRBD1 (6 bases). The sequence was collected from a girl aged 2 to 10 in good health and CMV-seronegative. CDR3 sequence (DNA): TGTGCCAGCAGTTTATTAGGGGGAACTGAAGCTTTCTTT. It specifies CASSLLGGTEAFF.